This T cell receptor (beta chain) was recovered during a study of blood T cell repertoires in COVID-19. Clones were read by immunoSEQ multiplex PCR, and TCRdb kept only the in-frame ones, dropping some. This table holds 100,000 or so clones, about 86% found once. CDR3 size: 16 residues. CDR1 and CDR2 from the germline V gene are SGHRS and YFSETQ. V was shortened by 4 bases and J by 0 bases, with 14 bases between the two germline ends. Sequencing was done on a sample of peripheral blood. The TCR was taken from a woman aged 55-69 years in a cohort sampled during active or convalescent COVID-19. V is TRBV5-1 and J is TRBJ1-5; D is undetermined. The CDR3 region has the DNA TGCGCCAGCAGCATGGACGGTCCCTATAGCAATCAGCCCCAGCATTTT. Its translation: CASSMDGPYSNQPQHF.